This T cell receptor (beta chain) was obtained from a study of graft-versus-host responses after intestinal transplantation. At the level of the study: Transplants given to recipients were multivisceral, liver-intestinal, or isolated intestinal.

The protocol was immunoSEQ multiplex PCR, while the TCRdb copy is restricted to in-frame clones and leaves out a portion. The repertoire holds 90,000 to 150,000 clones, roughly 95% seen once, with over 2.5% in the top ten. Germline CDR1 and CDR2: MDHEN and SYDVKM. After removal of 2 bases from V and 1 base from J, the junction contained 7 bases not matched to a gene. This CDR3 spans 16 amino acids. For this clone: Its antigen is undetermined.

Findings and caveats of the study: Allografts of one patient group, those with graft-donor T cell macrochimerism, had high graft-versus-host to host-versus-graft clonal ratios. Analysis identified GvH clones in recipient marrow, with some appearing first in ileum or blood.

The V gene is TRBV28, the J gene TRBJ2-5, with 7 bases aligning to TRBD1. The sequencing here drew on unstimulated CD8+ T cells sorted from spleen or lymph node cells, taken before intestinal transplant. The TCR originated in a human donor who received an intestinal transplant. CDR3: CASSLRTGGRQETQYF. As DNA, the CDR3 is TGTGCCAGCAGTTTACGGACAGGTGGACGCCAAGAGACCCAGTACTTC. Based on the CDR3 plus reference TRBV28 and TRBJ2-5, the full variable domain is DVKVTQSSRYLVKRTGEKVFLECVQDMDHENMFWYRQDPGLGLRLIYFSYDVKMKEKGDIPEGYSVSREKKERFSLILESASTNQTSMYLCASSLRTGGRQETQYFGPGTRLLVL.